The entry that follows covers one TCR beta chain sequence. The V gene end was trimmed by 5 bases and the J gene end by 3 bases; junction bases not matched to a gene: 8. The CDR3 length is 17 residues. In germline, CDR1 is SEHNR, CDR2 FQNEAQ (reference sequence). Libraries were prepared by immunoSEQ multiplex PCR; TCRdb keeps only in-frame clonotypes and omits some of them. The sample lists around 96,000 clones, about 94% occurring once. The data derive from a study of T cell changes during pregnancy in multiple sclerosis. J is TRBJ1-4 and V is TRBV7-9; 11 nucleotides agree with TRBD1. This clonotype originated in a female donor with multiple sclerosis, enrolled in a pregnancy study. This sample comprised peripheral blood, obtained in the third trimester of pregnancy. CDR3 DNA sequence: TGTGCCAGCAGCGATGGGACAGGGGGGAGGTCTAATGAAAAACTGTTTTTT. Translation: CASSDGTGGRSNEKLFF.